A single sample gave rise to the 15 T cell receptor beta chains below, sequenced in a study of CD8+ T cells in alopecia areata. RNA, once extracted, was reverse transcribed into cDNA for use as the sequencing template. TCRdb's copy holds only in-frame clones and misses some; the assay was immunoSEQ multiplex PCR. The table lists 150,000 to 200,000 clones, around 50% of them singletons. The input for sequencing was CD4+ T cells sorted from blood, taken at week 0. The origin of the receptors is a human donor with alopecia areata.

The chain combines TRBV7-2 with TRBJ2-7; D remains ambiguous. V lost 5 bases to trimming and J lost 3 bases, with 14 bases between them. This CDR3 has 14 amino acids. Germline V gives CDR1 SGHTA, CDR2 FQGNSA. This CDR3 is CASSPETYNYEQYF. Written as DNA, the CDR3 is TGTGCCAGCAGCCCGGAGACTTACAACTACGAGCAGTACTTC.

The V gene is TRBV5-1, the J gene TRBJ2-7; the match to TRBD2 covers 7 bases. The CDR3 contains 11 residues. Per germline, CDR1 SGHRS and CDR2 YFSETQ. Trimming took 4 bases from V and 7 from J; bases not matched to a gene: 2. CDR3 in amino acids: CASSGGGEQYF. The CDR3 DNA reads as TGCGCCAGCAGCGGCGGGGGTGAGCAGTACTTC.

The J gene is TRBJ2-5, the V gene TRBV9; possibly TRBD2 for D (6 bases). Gene TRBJ2-7 matches the end of the DNA better, so the J call may be wrong. CDR3 length: 15 amino acids. Per the germline V gene, CDR1 is SGDLS and CDR2 is YYNGEE. The CDR3 region has the DNA TGTGCCAGCAGCGCACCGGGACTGTGGGACTACGAGCAGTACTTC. It encodes CASSAPGLWDYEQYF.

In its sample, this clone was seen a few times. The rearrangement uses TRBV20-1 and TRBJ1-2; D gene ambiguous. The CDR3 is 10 residues long. The germline V gene has CDR1 DFQATT and CDR2 SNEGSKA (reference sequence). The germline V and J ends were trimmed by 6 bases and 4 bases, with 6 bases remaining between them. CDR3 protein: CSAAVYGYTF. In nucleotides, the CDR3 is TGCAGTGCGGCCGTCTATGGCTACACCTTC.

V usage is TRBV10-3 and J usage is TRBJ2-3; 9 bases match TRBD1. Per germline, CDR1 ENHRY and CDR2 SYGVKD. This CDR3 has 16 residues. The V and J ends lost 6 bases and 3 bases, in that order; junction bases with no gene match: 10. This CDR3 reads CAISQGQGGRTDTQYF. The CDR3 DNA reads as TGTGCCATCAGCCAGGGACAGGGAGGTAGGACAGATACGCAGTATTTT.

This clone appeared a few times. The rearrangement links TRBV6-1 to TRBJ2-7, with D tentatively TRBD1 (5 bases). The CDR3 contains 12 residues. The germline gives CDR1 MNHNS, CDR2 SASEGT. Trimming removed 5 bases at V and 4 bases at J, with 9 bases between. The DNA of the CDR3 is TGTGCCAGCAGTTCCCAGGGTTACGAGCAGTACTTC. Translating gives CASSSQGYEQYF.

The count of this clone is one. The chain carries TRBV6-1 and TRBJ2-5; a weak D match, TRBD2 (6 bases). This CDR3 comprises 14 residues. V was clipped by 8 bases and J by 4 bases, with 17 bases between them. Germline V gene data show CDR1 as MNHNS and CDR2 as SASEGT. The CDR3 DNA sequence: TGTGCCAGCGACCCTAGGAGGGGCCCAGAGACCCAGTACTTC. This sequence encodes CASDPRRGPETQYF.

This clone occurred a few times. The chain recombines TRBV14 with TRBJ1-6, with 10 bases aligning to TRBD1. The ends lost 3 bases at V and 8 bases at J; junction bases unmatched: 4. CDR3 length: 15 residues. The germline gives CDR1 SGHDN, CDR2 FVKESK. The CDR3 DNA reads as TGTGCCAGCAGCCAGTGGGGGACAGGGGATTCACCCCTCCACTTT. This translates into CASSQWGTGDSPLHF. Drawing the rest from reference TRBV14 and TRBJ1-6, the complete variable domain is EAGVTQFPSHSVIEKGQTVTLRCDPISGHDNLYWYRRVMGKEIKFLLHFVKESKQDESGMPNNRFLAERTGGTYSTLKVQPAELEDSGVYFCASSQWGTGDSPLHFGNGTRLTVT.

This clone was observed a single time. This chain connects TRBV4-2 to TRBJ2-5; D might be TRBD1 (6 bases). This CDR3 comprises 15 residues. The germline gives CDR1 LGHNA, CDR2 YNFKEQ. V was pared by 1 base and J by 2 bases, with 11 bases between. CDR3 protein: CASSQASTGQETQYF. In nucleotides, the CDR3 is TGTGCCAGCAGCCAAGCTTCGACAGGACAAGAGACCCAGTACTTC.

The chain links TRBV30 to TRBJ1-1; D is undetermined. The germline gives CDR1 GTSNPN, CDR2 SVGIG (reference sequence). The CDR3 has 12 residues. Trimming left V 0 bases short and J 7 bases short, with 9 bases between. The CDR3 nucleotides read TGTGCCTGGAGTGTGGCAGCGAGTGAAGCTTTCTTT. As protein: CAWSVAASEAFF.

The chain recombines TRBV11-2 with TRBJ2-1, with D uncertain. Trimming stripped 2 bases from V and 3 bases from J, with 8 bases between. The CDR3 sequence is 14 residues long. Germline assignment: CDR1 SGHAT and CDR2 FQNNGV. In nucleotides, the CDR3 is TGTGCCAGCAGCTTAAGCCCGTTCTACAATGAGCAGTTCTTC. It yields the protein CASSLSPFYNEQFF.

The gene calls are TRBV2 and TRBJ1-5; D uncertain. Germline V gene data show CDR1 as SNHLY and CDR2 as FYNNEI. The V gene lost 4 bases and the J gene lost 4 bases, with 11 bases spanning the gap. CDR3 length: 14 amino acids. The CDR3: CASSVRAANQPQHF. CDR3 sequence (DNA): TGTGCCAGCAGTGTTAGAGCGGCGAATCAGCCCCAGCATTTT.

The chain links TRBV27 to TRBJ1-6; D might be TRBD1 (6 bases). Germline V lookup: CDR1 MNHEY, CDR2 SMNVEV (reference sequence). V was cut by 6 bases and J by 8 bases, with 17 bases left in between. This CDR3 is 15 amino acids long. CDR3 DNA: TGTGCCAGCAGGACCACAGGGTCGGGCTATTCACCCCTCCACTTT. Translated, it gives CASRTTGSGYSPLHF.

CDR3 bases: TGTGCCAGCAGCTTAGGGCAGACCATGAACACTGAAGCTTTCTTT. This sequence encodes CASSLGQTMNTEAFF. The chain has TRBV11-1 and TRBJ1-1; D call uncertain. CDR3 length equals 15 residues. Germline CDR1 is SGHAT and CDR2 is FQDESV (reference sequence). Trimming stripped 1 base from V and 0 bases from J, with 9 bases between.

This clone was seen more than once but under ten times. The rearrangement joins TRBV30 to TRBJ1-5, with D possibly TRBD1 on 5 matching bases. V was pared by 0 bases and J by 3 bases, with 27 bases between. The CDR3 extends over 20 amino acids. Germline V gene data show CDR1 as GTSNPN and CDR2 as SVGIG (reference sequence). The CDR3 region has the DNA TGTGCCTGGAGTGTACGGACCGGATTGAGGGGAGTGAGTAACAATCAGCCCCAGCATTTT. Protein product: CAWSVRTGLRGVSNNQPQHF.